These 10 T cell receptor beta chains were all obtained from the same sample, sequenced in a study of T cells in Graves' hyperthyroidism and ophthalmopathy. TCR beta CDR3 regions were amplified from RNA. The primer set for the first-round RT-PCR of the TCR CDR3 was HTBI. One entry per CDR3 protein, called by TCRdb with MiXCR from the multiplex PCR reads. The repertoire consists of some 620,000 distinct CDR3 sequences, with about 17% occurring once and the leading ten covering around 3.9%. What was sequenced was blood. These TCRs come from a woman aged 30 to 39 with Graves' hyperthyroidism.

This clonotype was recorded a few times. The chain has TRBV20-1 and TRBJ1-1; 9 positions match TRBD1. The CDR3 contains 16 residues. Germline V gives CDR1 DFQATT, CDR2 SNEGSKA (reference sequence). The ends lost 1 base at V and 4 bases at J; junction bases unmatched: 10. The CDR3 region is CSARAAVGTGTTEAFF. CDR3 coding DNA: TGCAGTGCTAGAGCCGCCGTGGGGACAGGGACCACTGAAGCTTTCTTT.

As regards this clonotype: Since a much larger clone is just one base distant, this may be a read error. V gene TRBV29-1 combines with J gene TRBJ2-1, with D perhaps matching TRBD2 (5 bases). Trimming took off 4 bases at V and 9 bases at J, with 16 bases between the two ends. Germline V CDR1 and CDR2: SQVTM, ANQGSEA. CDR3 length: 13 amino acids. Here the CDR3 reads CSVVERNRSEQFF. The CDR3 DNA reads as TGCAGCGTTGTCGAGCGGAACCGCAGTGAGCAGTTCTTC.

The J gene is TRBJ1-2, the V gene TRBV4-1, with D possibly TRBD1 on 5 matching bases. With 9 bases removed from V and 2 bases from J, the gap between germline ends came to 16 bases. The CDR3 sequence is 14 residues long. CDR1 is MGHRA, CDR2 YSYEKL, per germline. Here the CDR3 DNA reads TGCGCCAGTTCCGGTAGGGCAGGGAACTATGGCTACACCTTC. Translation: CASSGRAGNYGYTF.

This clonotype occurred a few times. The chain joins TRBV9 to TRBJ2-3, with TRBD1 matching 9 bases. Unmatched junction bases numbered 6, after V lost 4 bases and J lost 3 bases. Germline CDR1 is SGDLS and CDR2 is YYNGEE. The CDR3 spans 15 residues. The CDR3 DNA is TGTGCCAGCAGCACCCGACAGGGGGGGACAGATACGCAGTATTTT. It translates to CASSTRQGGTDTQYF.

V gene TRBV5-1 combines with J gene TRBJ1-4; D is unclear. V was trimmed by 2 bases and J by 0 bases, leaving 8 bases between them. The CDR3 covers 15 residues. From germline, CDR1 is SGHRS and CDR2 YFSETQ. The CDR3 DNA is TGCGCCAGCAGCTTAGGCAGGCCAACTAATGAAAAACTGTTTTTT. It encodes CASSLGRPTNEKLFF. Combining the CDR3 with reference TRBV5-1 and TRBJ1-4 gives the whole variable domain KAGVTQTPRYLIKTRGQQVTLSCSPISGHRSVSWYQQTPGQGLQFLFEYFSETQRNKGNFPGRFSGRQFSNSRSEMNVSTLELGDSALYLCASSLGRPTNEKLFFGSGTQLSVL.

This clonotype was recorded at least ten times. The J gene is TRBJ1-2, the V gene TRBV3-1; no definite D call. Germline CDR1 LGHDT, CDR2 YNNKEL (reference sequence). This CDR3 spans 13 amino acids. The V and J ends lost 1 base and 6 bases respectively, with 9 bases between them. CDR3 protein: CASSQVSVNGYTF. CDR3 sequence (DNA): TGTGCCAGCAGCCAAGTTTCCGTGAATGGCTACACCTTC.

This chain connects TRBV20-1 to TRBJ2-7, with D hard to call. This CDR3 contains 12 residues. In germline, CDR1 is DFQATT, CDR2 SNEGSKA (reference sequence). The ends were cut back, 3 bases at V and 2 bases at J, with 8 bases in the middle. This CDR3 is CSASPTTYEQYF. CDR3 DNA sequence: TGCAGTGCTAGTCCGACGACCTACGAGCAGTACTTC.

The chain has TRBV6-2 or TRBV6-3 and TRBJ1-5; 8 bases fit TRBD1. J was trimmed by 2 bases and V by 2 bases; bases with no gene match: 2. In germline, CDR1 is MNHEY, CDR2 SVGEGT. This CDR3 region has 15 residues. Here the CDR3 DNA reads TGTGCCAGCAGTTACCCGACAGGGGGCAATCAGCCCCAGCATTTT. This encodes CASSYPTGGNQPQHF.

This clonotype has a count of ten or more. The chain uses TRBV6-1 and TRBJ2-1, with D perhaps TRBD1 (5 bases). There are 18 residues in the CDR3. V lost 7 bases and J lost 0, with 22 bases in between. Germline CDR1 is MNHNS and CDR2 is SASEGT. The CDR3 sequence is CASTGRAKYLNSYNEQFF. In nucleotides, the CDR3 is TGTGCCAGCACTGGCAGGGCTAAGTACCTCAACTCCTACAATGAGCAGTTCTTC.

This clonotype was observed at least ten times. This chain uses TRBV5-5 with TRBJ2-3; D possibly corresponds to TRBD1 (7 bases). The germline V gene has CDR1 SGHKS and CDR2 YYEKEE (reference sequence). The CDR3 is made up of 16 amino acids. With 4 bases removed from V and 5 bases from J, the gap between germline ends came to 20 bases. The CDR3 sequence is CASSRTGTQGGDTQYF. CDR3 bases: TGTGCCAGCAGCAGAACCGGGACCCAGGGGGGAGATACGCAGTATTTT. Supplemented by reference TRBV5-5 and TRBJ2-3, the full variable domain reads DAGVTQSPTHLIKTRGQQVTLRCSPISGHKSVSWYQQVLGQGPQFIFQYYEKEERGRGNFPDRFSARQFPNYSSELNVNALLLGDSALYLCASSRTGTQGGDTQYFGPGTRLTVL.